The 11 T cell receptor beta chains below were found in one sample sequenced in a study of graft-versus-host responses after intestinal transplantation. TCRdb's copy holds only in-frame clones and misses some; the assay was immunoSEQ multiplex PCR. Here the sample spans about 24,000 clones, under 45% being singletons. This specimen consisted of alloreactive CD4+ T cells from a mixed lymphocyte reaction culture, obtained before intestinal transplant. Subset in this sample: CFSE-low proliferating T cells sorted from roughly six-day pre-transplant mixed lymphocyte reaction (GvH or HvG direction). The receptors derive from a human patient who received an intestinal transplant.

This clone was observed a few times. The chain recombines TRBV2 with TRBJ2-7; D not certain. Deletions cut 2 bases from V and 3 bases from J, with 5 bases between. The CDR3 runs 12 residues. Germline V gene data show CDR1 as SNHLY and CDR2 as FYNNEI. CDR3 coding DNA: TGTGCCAGCAGTGAACGCGGCTACGAGCAGTACTTC. Translated, it gives CASSERGYEQYF.

The J gene is TRBJ1-2, the V gene TRBV4-2; 9 nucleotides line up with TRBD1. The CDR3 runs 17 residues. After removal of 0 bases from V and 1 base from J, the junction contained 6 bases not matched to a gene. CDR1 is LGHNA and CDR2 is YNFKEQ in the germline V gene. In DNA form, the CDR3 reads TGTGCCAGCAGCCAAGACCTGGGGACAGGGATTAACTATGGCTACACCTTC. Encoded protein: CASSQDLGTGINYGYTF.

The chain carries TRBV7-2 and TRBJ2-3; TRBD2 aligns across 7 bases. The CDR3 is made up of 16 amino acids. V lost 2 bases to trimming and J lost 0 bases; unmatched junction nucleotides: 5. Germline V gives CDR1 SGHTA, CDR2 FQGNSA. The CDR3: CASSLWVGGSTDTQYF. The CDR3 DNA is TGTGCCAGCAGCTTATGGGTGGGAGGGAGCACAGATACGCAGTATTTT. The full variable domain, with the rest looked up from reference TRBV7-2 and TRBJ2-3, is GAGVSQSPSNKVTEKGKDVELRCDPISGHTALYWYRQSLGQGLEFLIYFQGNSAPDKSGLPSDRFSAERTGGSVSTLTIQRTQQEDSAVYLCASSLWVGGSTDTQYFGPGTRLTVL.

There are a few counts of this clone. The chain combines TRBV5-1 with TRBJ1-6; D call uncertain. The CDR3 has 17 residues. V shed 2 bases and J shed 0 bases, with 12 bases lying between them. Germline values: CDR1 SGHRS, CDR2 YFSETQ. Here the CDR3 reads CASSFLWSGSYNSPLHF. CDR3 DNA sequence: TGCGCCAGCAGCTTTCTGTGGTCCGGCTCCTATAATTCACCCCTCCACTTT.

CDR3 bases: TGCGCCAGCAGCCATCTAGGCCGCGAACATAACACAGATACGCAGTATTTT. Protein: CASSHLGREHNTDTQYF. The V and J genes are TRBV4-1 and TRBJ2-3; the D is unclear. V lost 3 bases, J lost 2 bases, and 18 bases lay in between. The CDR3 sequence is 17 residues long. Germline loops: CDR1 MGHRA, CDR2 YSYEKL.

This clone was recorded a few times. V gene TRBV5-1 combines with J gene TRBJ1-6, with D perhaps TRBD1 (6 bases). CDR1 is SGHRS and CDR2 is YFSETQ in the germline V gene. V was trimmed by 2 bases and J by 0 bases, leaving 9 bases between them. The CDR3 is 16 amino acids. The CDR3 bases are TGCGCCAGCAGCTTATTACAGGGCTCCTATAATTCACCCCTCCACTTT. This sequence encodes CASSLLQGSYNSPLHF.

This clone was detected a few times. This chain connects TRBV4-3 to TRBJ1-4; 8 nucleotides agree with TRBD1. The CDR3 has 16 residues. J was trimmed by 6 bases and V by 1 base; bases with no gene match: 7. From germline, CDR1 is LGHNA and CDR2 YSLEER. CDR3 bases: TGCGCCAGCAGCCAAGCTCCTGACAGGGGTTATGAAAAACTGTTTTTT. Protein product: CASSQAPDRGYEKLFF.

The rearrangement joins TRBV29-1 to TRBJ1-1, with D tentatively TRBD1 (6 bases). The V end was cut by 6 bases, the J end by 5 bases, with 16 bases between. The CDR3 totals 13 residues. CDR1 SQVTM and CDR2 ANQGSEA come from the germline V gene. In DNA form, the CDR3 reads TGCAGCGTACGAGGGGGAGTCGAAACTGAAGCTTTCTTT. Translated, it gives CSVRGGVETEAFF.

This clone was detected only a few times. The V gene is TRBV18, the J gene TRBJ2-7; D call uncertain. Germline CDR1 is KGHSH and CDR2 is LQKENI. V was cut by 3 bases and J by 7 bases, with 7 bases left in between. The CDR3 contains 11 residues. The CDR3: CASSPALEQYF. As DNA, the CDR3 is TGTGCCAGCTCACCGGCTTTGGAGCAGTACTTC.

The chain joins TRBV4-2 to TRBJ2-7, with 8 bases aligning to TRBD2. Germline V CDR1 and CDR2: LGHNA, YNFKEQ. The CDR3 totals 15 residues. The J segment lost 3 bases and the V segment lost 0 bases, leaving 4 bases of the junction unmatched. The CDR3 DNA follows: TGTGCCAGCAGCCAAGATTTCGGGGGGGTCTACGAGCAGTACTTC. It is translated as CASSQDFGGVYEQYF.

The chain combines TRBV9 with TRBJ1-3, with D possibly TRBD1 on 5 matching bases. The V and J ends lost 2 bases and 0 bases respectively, with 9 bases between them. There are 15 residues in the CDR3. The germline CDR1 and CDR2 sequences are SGDLS and YYNGEE. CDR3: CASSVGGISGNTIYF. The CDR3 DNA sequence: TGTGCCAGCAGCGTCGGGGGAATCTCTGGAAACACCATATATTTT.